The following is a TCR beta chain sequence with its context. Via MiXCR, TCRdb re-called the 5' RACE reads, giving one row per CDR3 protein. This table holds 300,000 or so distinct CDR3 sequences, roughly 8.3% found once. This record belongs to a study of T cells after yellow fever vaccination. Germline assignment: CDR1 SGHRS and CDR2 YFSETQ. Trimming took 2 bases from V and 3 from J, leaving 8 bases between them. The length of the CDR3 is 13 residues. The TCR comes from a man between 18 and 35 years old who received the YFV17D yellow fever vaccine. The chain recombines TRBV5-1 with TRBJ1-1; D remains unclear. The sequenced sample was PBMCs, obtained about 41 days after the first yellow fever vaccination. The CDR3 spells CASSFVGDTEAFF. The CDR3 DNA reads TGCGCCAGCAGCTTCGTCGGAGACACTGAAGCTTTCTTT.